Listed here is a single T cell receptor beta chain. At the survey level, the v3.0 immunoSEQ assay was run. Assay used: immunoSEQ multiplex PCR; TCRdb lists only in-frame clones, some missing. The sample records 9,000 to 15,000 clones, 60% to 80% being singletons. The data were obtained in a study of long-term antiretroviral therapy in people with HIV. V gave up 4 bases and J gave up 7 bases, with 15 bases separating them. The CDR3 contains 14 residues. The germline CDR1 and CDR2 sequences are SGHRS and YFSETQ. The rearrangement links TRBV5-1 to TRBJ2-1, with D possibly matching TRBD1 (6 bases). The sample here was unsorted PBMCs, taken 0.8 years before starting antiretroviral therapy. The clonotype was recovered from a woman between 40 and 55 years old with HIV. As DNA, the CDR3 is TGCGCCAGCAGCCCTCGGACAGATTGGAATGAGCAGTTCTTC. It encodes CASSPRTDWNEQFF.